Listed below are T cell receptor beta chains from one sample, sequenced in a study of beta chain features in type 1 diabetes. Using immunoSEQ multiplex PCR, the repertoire was profiled, and TCRdb retains in-frame clones only, with some absent. This table has more than 250,000 clones, about 15% appearing once. The sequencing sample was made of naive CD4+ T cells from blood. The receptors come from a man between 18 and 29 years old with type 1 diabetes. Each CDR3 is given with its conserved first and last residue. Each record gives: CDR3 length, V gene, clone size, D gene, J gene, CDR3 DNA, CDR3 protein. D genes are given only for firm matches. Size is stated for part of the rows, as once, few or many counts, or as a class when the clone is expanded.

14	TRBV5-1	-	TRBD1	TRBJ2-5	TGCGCCAGCAGCCGGACAGGGATGAGGGAGACCCAGTACTTC	CASSRTGMRETQYF
15	TRBV19	-	-	TRBJ2-1	TGTGCCAGTAGTATTTTCCCTGGCGGATACAATGAGCAGTTCTTC	CASSIFPGGYNEQFF
14	TRBV18	few	-	TRBJ2-7	TGTGCCAGCTCAACGCCGGGGGTCTCCTACGAGCAGTACTTC	CASSTPGVSYEQYF
16	TRBV5-1	once	TRBD1	TRBJ1-2	TGCGCCAGCAGGCCAGGGGGCGCAAGGGATTGGTATGGCTACACCTTC	CASRPGGARDWYGYTF
14	TRBV2	few	-	TRBJ2-3	TGTGCCAGCAACATGATCAGCGACGTAGATACGCAGTATTTT	CASNMISDVDTQYF
12	TRBV5-1	-	-	TRBJ2-3	TGCGCCAGCAGCGCCCCCCCGGGTACGCAGTATTTT	CASSAPPGTQYF
12	TRBV28	-	-	TRBJ2-5	TGTGCCAGCATGCCAGAGGAAGAGACCCAGTACTTC	CASMPEEETQYF
15	TRBV5-4	-	TRBD2	TRBJ2-2	TGTGCCAGCAGCTGGACTAGCGGGGTCGACGGGGAGCTGTTTTTT	CASSWTSGVDGELFF
13	TRBV7-9	-	TRBD1	TRBJ1-2	TGTGCCAGCAGCCGCACAGGGGACGGTGGCTACACCTTC	CASSRTGDGGYTF
14	TRBV14	-	TRBD2	TRBJ2-7	TGTGCCAGCAGAGTGAGCGGGAGCACGTACGAGCAGTACTTC	CASRVSGSTYEQYF
13	TRBV30	-	-	TRBJ2-5	TGTGCCTTTACCCGGACAGCCCAAGAGACCCAGTACTTC	CAFTRTAQETQYF
18	TRBV7-2	-	TRBD2	TRBJ2-7	TGTGCCAGCAGCTTAGGTCTCCTGCGACTAGCGGGGGTCCTCGAGCAGTACTTC	CASSLGLLRLAGVLEQYF
17	TRBV5-6	-	TRBD1	TRBJ2-7	TGTGCCAGCAGCTTAAGTTTTTTACAGGGGGCTGGTTACGAGCAGTACTTC	CASSLSFLQGAGYEQYF
14	TRBV29-1	-	TRBD2	TRBJ2-5	TGCAGCGTTCGAGCGGGAGCCGGCAAAGAGACCCAGTACTTC	CSVRAGAGKETQYF
16	TRBV29-1	-	TRBD2	TRBJ2-2	TGCAGCGTTGCGTTACTAGCGTCCGGGGACACCGGGGAGCTGTTTTTT	CSVALLASGDTGELFF
16	TRBV6-5	-	-	TRBJ2-7	TGTGCCAGCAGTTACTCGATCGCGGGGGCCGTTTACGAGCAGTACTTC	CASSYSIAGAVYEQYF
16	TRBV7-9	-	-	TRBJ2-2	TGTGCCAGCAGCTTAGGTCTCTGGACAGACACCGGGGAGCTGTTTTTT	CASSLGLWTDTGELFF
12	TRBV5-4	once	-	TRBJ2-7	TGTGCCAGCGGGGCGGGGTCCTACGAGCAGTACTTC	CASGAGSYEQYF